A selection of T cell receptor beta chains follows, all from one sample in a study of T-cell reconstitution after alpha-beta-depleted transplantation in children. TCRdb independently ran MiXCR on the PCR reads; one entry per CDR3 protein. The sample lists 670,000 or so distinct CDR3 sequences; over 10% were seen once. The sample in question was PBMCs, obtained before TCRalphabeta/CD19-depleted stem cell transplant. Receptors were obtained from a girl aged 2-15 years with congenital amegakaryocytic thrombocytopenia, due to receive a stem cell transplant. Each CDR3 is given with its conserved first and last residue. The D gene is left open where the match is weak. Size values are once, few and many counts, or a class for expanded clones, and some rows have none.

CDR3nt: TGCGCCAGCAGCCAAGAGGCTAGCGGGAGAACCGGGGAGCTGTTTTTT
CDR3aa: CASSQEASGRTGELFF
d_gene: TRBD2
j_gene: TRBJ2-2
v_gene: TRBV4-1
abundance: few

CDR3nt: TGTGCCAGCACGAACCAAGAGACCCAGTACTTC
CDR3aa: CASTNQETQYF
d_gene: .
j_gene: TRBJ2-5
v_gene: TRBV3-1
abundance: few

CDR3nt: TGCAGTGCCAAATGGCGGGGTAACTACGAGCAGTACTTC
CDR3aa: CSAKWRGNYEQYF
d_gene: .
j_gene: TRBJ2-7
v_gene: TRBV20-1
abundance: few

CDR3nt: TGCAGTGCTAGGACTAGCGGGAGCACAGATACGCAGTATTTT
CDR3aa: CSARTSGSTDTQYF
d_gene: TRBD2
j_gene: TRBJ2-3
v_gene: TRBV20-1
abundance: many

CDR3nt: TGTGCCAGCAGTACACGGCGAGGGACACAAGGTATGAACACTGAAGCTTTCTTT
CDR3aa: CASSTRRGTQGMNTEAFF
d_gene: .
j_gene: TRBJ1-1
v_gene: TRBV6-1
abundance: .

CDR3nt: TGTGCCAGCAGCTTACAGGGGGCGTTTCATGGCTACACCTTC
CDR3aa: CASSLQGAFHGYTF
d_gene: TRBD1
j_gene: TRBJ1-2
v_gene: TRBV11-2
abundance: many

CDR3nt: TGTGCCAGCAGTTACAATACAGGGTTGAGAGAAAATCAGCCCCAGCATTTT
CDR3aa: CASSYNTGLRENQPQHF
d_gene: .
j_gene: TRBJ1-5
v_gene: TRBV6-5
abundance: few

CDR3nt: TGTGCCAGCAATGCTGGGACAGGCAGCTCTGGGGCCAACGTCCTGACTTTC
CDR3aa: CASNAGTGSSGANVLTF
d_gene: TRBD1
j_gene: TRBJ2-6
v_gene: TRBV28
abundance: .

CDR3nt: TGTGCCAGCAGCGTATTGACTAGCGTCCACGATGAGCAGTTCTTC
CDR3aa: CASSVLTSVHDEQFF
d_gene: TRBD2
j_gene: TRBJ2-1
v_gene: TRBV9
abundance: many

CDR3nt: TGTGCCAGCAGTTTAGCCGATCCTGAAGCTTTCTTT
CDR3aa: CASSLADPEAFF
d_gene: .
j_gene: TRBJ1-1
v_gene: TRBV28
abundance: many

CDR3nt: TGTGCCAGCAGCTTTTCGCGGGACTTAAGGTTCTTC
CDR3aa: CASSFSRDLRFF
d_gene: .
j_gene: TRBJ2-1
v_gene: TRBV7-2
abundance: .

CDR3nt: TGTGCCAGCTCACCTAGCGGGAGGGTGGCCTCCGGGGCCAACGTCCTGACTTTC
CDR3aa: CASSPSGRVASGANVLTF
d_gene: TRBD2
j_gene: TRBJ2-6
v_gene: TRBV18
abundance: few

CDR3nt: TGCGCCAGCGGCGGTTCGGGGCGGGAGAACACAGATACGCAGTATTTT
CDR3aa: CASGGSGRENTDTQYF
d_gene: TRBD2
j_gene: TRBJ2-3
v_gene: TRBV5-1
abundance: few

CDR3nt: TGTGCCAGCAGTTTTAGAGACTTCCCCTACGAGCAGTACTTC
CDR3aa: CASSFRDFPYEQYF
d_gene: .
j_gene: TRBJ2-7
v_gene: TRBV12-3/TRBV12-4
abundance: many

CDR3nt: TGTGCCAGCAGTGTCCGGGACACCTCACTAGGGGAGACCCAGTACTTC
CDR3aa: CASSVRDTSLGETQYF
d_gene: .
j_gene: TRBJ2-5
v_gene: TRBV27
abundance: few

CDR3nt: TGTGCCAGCAGCTTAGCGGAGTGGGGCCGGGGATCCTACAATGAGCAGTTCTTC
CDR3aa: CASSLAEWGRGSYNEQFF
d_gene: .
j_gene: TRBJ2-1
v_gene: TRBV7-2
abundance: .

CDR3nt: TGTGCCAGCAGCCAAGGACGGCTAGCGGGAGGGCTTCCCTATACGCAGTATTTT
CDR3aa: CASSQGRLAGGLPYTQYF
d_gene: TRBD2
j_gene: TRBJ2-3
v_gene: TRBV14
abundance: .

CDR3nt: TGTGCCAGCAGTTTCTCGGACAGATCCAATCAGCCCCAGCATTTT
CDR3aa: CASSFSDRSNQPQHF
d_gene: .
j_gene: TRBJ1-5
v_gene: TRBV12-3/TRBV12-4
abundance: many

CDR3nt: TGTGCCAGCAGCCGGGCGGGGAACTCTGGAAACACCATATATTTT
CDR3aa: CASSRAGNSGNTIYF
d_gene: .
j_gene: TRBJ1-3
v_gene: TRBV5-4
abundance: many

CDR3nt: TGCGCCAGCAGCCGGGGGGACAATACGTCACCCCTCCACTTT
CDR3aa: CASSRGDNTSPLHF
d_gene: .
j_gene: TRBJ1-6
v_gene: TRBV5-1
abundance: many

CDR3nt: TGCGCCAGCAGCTTCTCCGGGTCCGATGAAAAACTGTTTTTT
CDR3aa: CASSFSGSDEKLFF
d_gene: .
j_gene: TRBJ1-4
v_gene: TRBV5-1
abundance: many

CDR3nt: TGCAGCGTTGATCAATTGGGTAGGAACCAAGAGACCCAGTACTTC
CDR3aa: CSVDQLGRNQETQYF
d_gene: .
j_gene: TRBJ2-5
v_gene: TRBV29-1
abundance: many

CDR3nt: TGCGCCAGCACCCCGGGCGGCCGCAATGAAAAACTGTTTTTT
CDR3aa: CASTPGGRNEKLFF
d_gene: .
j_gene: TRBJ1-4
v_gene: TRBV5-1
abundance: .

CDR3nt: TGCAGCGTTGAATCCGGTTCGCCGCGGGAGAATGAGCAGTTCTTC
CDR3aa: CSVESGSPRENEQFF
d_gene: TRBD2
j_gene: TRBJ2-1
v_gene: TRBV29-1
abundance: many

CDR3nt: TGTGCCACCAGCGGTCCGAGACAGACCTACTACGAGCAGTACTTC
CDR3aa: CATSGPRQTYYEQYF
d_gene: .
j_gene: TRBJ2-7
v_gene: TRBV15
abundance: many

CDR3nt: TGTGCCTGGAGCCGGGACAGCCAGACCGGGGAGCTGTTTTTT
CDR3aa: CAWSRDSQTGELFF
d_gene: TRBD1
j_gene: TRBJ2-2
v_gene: TRBV30
abundance: .

CDR3nt: TGTGCCAGCAGTTCAGGGGCTGACGAGCAGTACTTC
CDR3aa: CASSSGADEQYF
d_gene: .
j_gene: TRBJ2-7
v_gene: TRBV12-3/TRBV12-4
abundance: few

CDR3nt: TGCGCCACCGGACAGCTCTACGAGCAGTACTTC
CDR3aa: CATGQLYEQYF
d_gene: .
j_gene: TRBJ2-7
v_gene: TRBV5-1
abundance: many

CDR3nt: TGCAGCGTTTTAGACGCGAACACTGAAGCTTTCTTT
CDR3aa: CSVLDANTEAFF
d_gene: .
j_gene: TRBJ1-1
v_gene: TRBV29-1
abundance: few

CDR3nt: TGCAGCGGCACTCTAGCGAACTCCTACGAGCAGTACTTC
CDR3aa: CSGTLANSYEQYF
d_gene: .
j_gene: TRBJ2-7
v_gene: TRBV29-1
abundance: many

CDR3nt: TGTGCCAGCAGCTTAGGCATATTCGCAGATACGCAGTATTTT
CDR3aa: CASSLGIFADTQYF
d_gene: .
j_gene: TRBJ2-3
v_gene: TRBV7-6
abundance: many

CDR3nt: TGCGCCAGCAGTGAAGGGCGCAGGGGGAACGACGAAAAACTGTTTTTT
CDR3aa: CASSEGRRGNDEKLFF
d_gene: TRBD1
j_gene: TRBJ1-4
v_gene: TRBV10-2
abundance: many

CDR3nt: TGTGCCAGCAGCCTTGTACAGGGAGGCTGCGAGCAGTACTTC
CDR3aa: CASSLVQGGCEQYF
d_gene: .
j_gene: TRBJ2-7
v_gene: TRBV28
abundance: many